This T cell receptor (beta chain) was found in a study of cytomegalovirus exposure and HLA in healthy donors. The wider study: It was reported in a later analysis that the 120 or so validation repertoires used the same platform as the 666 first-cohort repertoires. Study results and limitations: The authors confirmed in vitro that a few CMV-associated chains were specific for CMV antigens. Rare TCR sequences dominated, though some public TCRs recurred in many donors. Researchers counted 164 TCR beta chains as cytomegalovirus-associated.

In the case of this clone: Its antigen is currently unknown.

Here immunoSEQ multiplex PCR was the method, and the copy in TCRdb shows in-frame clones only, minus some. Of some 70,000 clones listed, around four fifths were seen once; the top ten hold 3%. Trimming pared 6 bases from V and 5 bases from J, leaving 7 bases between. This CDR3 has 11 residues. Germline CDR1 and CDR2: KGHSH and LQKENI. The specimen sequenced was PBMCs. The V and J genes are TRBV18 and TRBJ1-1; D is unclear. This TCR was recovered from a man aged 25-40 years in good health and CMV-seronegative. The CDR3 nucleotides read TGTGCCAGCTCCCCTATTACTGAAGCTTTCTTT. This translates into CASSPITEAFF.